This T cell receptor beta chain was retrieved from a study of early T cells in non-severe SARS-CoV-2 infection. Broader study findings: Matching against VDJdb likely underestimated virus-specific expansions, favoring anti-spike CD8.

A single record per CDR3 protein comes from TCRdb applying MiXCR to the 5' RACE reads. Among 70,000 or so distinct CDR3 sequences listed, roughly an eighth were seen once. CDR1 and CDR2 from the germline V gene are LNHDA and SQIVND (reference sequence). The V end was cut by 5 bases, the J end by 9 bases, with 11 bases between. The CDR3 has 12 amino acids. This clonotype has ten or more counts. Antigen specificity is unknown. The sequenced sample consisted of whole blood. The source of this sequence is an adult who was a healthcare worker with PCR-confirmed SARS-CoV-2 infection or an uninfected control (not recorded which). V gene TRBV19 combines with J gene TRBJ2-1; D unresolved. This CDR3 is CASSPDYVEQFF. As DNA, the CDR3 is TGTGCCAGTAGTCCTGATTACGTTGAGCAGTTCTTC.